This T cell receptor (beta chain) was captured in a study of CD8 T cells in Susac syndrome. When the RNA was reverse transcribed, random hexamers were used with an input of roughly 0.5 to 1 ug. Across 54 Vbeta and 13 Jbeta, TCR beta CDR3 was amplified with immunoSEQ multiplex PCR. TCRdb passed the immunoSEQ multiplex PCR reads through MiXCR, listing each CDR3 protein once. The sample contains approximately 210,000 distinct CDR3 sequences, around 95% of which appear only once. CD8+ and CD4+ T cells circulating in blood were sequenced for TCR beta. Trimming cost V 4 bases and J 8 bases, with 12 bases left between them. Germline CDR1 reads SGHTA; CDR2 reads FQGNSA. The CDR3 is 13 amino acids.

This sequence originates from a human donor with multiple sclerosis. The chain employs TRBV7-2 and TRBJ2-1; D assignment may be TRBD1 or TRBD2 (6 bases each). Sequencing was performed on CD4+ T cells from PBMCs. In DNA, the CDR3 is TGTGCCAGCAGCTATCCACGGGGGCATGAGCAGTTCTTC. It codes for CASSYPRGHEQFF. Drawing the rest from reference TRBV7-2 and TRBJ2-1, the complete variable domain is GAGVSQSPSNKVTEKGKDVELRCDPISGHTALYWYRQSLGQGLEFLIYFQGNSAPDKSGLPSDRFSAERTGGSVSTLTIQRTQQEDSAVYLCASSYPRGHEQFFGPGTRLTVL.